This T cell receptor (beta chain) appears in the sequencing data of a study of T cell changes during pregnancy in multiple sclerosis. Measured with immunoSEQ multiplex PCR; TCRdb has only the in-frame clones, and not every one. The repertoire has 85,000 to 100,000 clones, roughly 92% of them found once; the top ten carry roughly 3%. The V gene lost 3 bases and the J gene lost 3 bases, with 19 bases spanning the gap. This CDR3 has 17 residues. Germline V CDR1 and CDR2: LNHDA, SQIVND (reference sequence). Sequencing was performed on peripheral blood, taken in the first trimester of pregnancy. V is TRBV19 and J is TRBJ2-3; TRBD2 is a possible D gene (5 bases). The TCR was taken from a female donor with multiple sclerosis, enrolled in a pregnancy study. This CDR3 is CASSIRRLQTSTDTQYF. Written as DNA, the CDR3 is TGTGCCAGTAGTATCCGGAGGTTACAGACATCGACAGATACGCAGTATTTT.